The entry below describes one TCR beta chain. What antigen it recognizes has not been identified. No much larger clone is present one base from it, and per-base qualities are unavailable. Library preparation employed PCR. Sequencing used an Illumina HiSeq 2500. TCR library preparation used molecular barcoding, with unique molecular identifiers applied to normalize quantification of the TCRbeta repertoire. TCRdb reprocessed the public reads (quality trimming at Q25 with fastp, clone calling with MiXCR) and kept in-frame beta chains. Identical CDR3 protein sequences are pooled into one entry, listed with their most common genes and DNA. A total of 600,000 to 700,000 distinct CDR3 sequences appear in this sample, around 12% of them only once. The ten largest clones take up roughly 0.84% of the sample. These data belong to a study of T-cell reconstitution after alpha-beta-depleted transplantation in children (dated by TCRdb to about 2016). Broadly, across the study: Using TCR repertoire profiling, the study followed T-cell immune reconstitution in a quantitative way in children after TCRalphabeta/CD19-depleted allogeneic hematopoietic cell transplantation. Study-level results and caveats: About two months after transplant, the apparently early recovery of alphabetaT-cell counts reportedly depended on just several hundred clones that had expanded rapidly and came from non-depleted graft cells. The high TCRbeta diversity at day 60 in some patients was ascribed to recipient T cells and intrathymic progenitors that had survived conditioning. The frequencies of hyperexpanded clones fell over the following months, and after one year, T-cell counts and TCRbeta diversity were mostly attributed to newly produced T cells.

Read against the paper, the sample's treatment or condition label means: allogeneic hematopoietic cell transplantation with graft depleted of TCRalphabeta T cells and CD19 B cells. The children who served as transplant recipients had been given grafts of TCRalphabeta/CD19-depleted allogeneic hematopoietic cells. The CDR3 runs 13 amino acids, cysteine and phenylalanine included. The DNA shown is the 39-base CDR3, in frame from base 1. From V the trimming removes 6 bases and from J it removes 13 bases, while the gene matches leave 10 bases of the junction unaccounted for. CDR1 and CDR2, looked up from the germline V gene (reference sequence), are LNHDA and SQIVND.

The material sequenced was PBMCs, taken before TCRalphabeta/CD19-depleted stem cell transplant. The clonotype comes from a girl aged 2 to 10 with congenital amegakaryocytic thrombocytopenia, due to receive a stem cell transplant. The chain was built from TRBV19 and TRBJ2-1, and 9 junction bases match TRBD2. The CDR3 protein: CASSSIAGEDQFF. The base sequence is TGTGCCAGTAGCTCAATAGCGGGAGAGGATCAGTTCTTC.